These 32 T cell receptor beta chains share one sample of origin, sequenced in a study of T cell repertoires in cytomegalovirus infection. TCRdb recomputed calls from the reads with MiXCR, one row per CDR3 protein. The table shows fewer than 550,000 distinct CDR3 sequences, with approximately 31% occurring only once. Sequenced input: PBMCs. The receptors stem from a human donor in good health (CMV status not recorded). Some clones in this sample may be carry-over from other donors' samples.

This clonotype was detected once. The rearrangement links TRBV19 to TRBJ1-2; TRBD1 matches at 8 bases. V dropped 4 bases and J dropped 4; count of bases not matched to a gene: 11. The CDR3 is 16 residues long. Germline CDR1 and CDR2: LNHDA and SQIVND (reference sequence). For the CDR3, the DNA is TGTGCCAGTAGTAATCCCGGGACAGGCAACATCTATGGCTACACCTTC. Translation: CASSNPGTGNIYGYTF.

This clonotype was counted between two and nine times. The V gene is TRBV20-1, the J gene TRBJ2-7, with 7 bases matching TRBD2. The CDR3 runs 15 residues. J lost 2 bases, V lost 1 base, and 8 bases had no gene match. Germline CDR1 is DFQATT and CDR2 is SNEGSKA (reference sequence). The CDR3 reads CSARGSAGVTYEQYF. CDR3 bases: TGCAGTGCTAGAGGCTCTGCGGGGGTTACCTACGAGCAGTACTTC.

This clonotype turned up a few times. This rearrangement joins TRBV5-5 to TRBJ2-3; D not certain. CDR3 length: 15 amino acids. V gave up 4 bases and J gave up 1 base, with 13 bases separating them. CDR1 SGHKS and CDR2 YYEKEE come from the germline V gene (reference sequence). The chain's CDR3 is CASSPGMEGTDTQYF. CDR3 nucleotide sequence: TGTGCCAGCAGCCCTGGTATGGAAGGCACAGATACGCAGTATTTT.

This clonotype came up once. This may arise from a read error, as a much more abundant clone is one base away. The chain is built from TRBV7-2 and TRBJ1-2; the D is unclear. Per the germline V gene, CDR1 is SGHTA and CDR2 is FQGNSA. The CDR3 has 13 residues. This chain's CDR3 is CATSLSVGSRAAF. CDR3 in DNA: TGTGCCACCAGCTTAAGTGTCGGGAGTAGGGCCGCCTTC. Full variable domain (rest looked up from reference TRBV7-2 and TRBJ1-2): GAGVSQSPSNKVTEKGKDVELRCDPISGHTALYWYRQSLGQGLEFLIYFQGNSAPDKSGLPSDRFSAERTGGSVSTLTIQRTQQEDSAVYLCATSLSVGSRAAFGSGTRLTVV.

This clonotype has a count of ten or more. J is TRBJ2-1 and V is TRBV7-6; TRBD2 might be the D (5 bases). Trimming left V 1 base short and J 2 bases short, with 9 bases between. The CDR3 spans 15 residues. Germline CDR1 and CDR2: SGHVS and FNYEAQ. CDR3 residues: CASSLVSGTYNEQFF. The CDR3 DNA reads TGTGCCAGCAGCTTAGTAAGCGGAACCTACAATGAGCAGTTCTTC.

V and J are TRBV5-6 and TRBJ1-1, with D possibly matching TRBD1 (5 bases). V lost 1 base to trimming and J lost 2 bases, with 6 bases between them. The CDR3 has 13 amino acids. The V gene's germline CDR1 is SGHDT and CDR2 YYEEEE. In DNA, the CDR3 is TGTGCCAGCAGCTTGTGGACAAACACTGAAGCTTTCTTT. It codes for CASSLWTNTEAFF.

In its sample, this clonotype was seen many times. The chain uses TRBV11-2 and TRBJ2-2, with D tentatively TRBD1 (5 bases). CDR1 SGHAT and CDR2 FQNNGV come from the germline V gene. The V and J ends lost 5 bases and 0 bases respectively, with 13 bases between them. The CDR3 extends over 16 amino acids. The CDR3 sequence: CASSRGGHSNTGELFF. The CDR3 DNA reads TGTGCCAGCAGCAGGGGTGGGCATTCGAACACCGGGGAGCTGTTTTTT.

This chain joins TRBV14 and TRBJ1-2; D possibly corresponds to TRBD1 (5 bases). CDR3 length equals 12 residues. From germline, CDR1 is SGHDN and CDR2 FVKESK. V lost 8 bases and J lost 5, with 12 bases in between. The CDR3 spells CASAPDRYGYTF. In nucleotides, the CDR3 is TGTGCCAGCGCCCCTGACAGATATGGCTACACCTTC.

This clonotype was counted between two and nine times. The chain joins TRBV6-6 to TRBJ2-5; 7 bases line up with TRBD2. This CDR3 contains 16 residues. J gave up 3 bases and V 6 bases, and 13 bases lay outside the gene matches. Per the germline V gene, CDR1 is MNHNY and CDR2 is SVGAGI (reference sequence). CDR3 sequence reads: CASSPSGAAGEETQYF. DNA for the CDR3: TGTGCCAGCAGCCCCTCCGGGGCGGCGGGGGAAGAGACCCAGTACTTC.

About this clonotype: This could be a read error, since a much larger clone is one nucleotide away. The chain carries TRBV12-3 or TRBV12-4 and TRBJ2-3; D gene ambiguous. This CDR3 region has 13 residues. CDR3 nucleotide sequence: TGTGCCAGCAGTTCGTCAGAGGCAGATACGCTGTATTTT. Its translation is CASSSSEADTLYF.

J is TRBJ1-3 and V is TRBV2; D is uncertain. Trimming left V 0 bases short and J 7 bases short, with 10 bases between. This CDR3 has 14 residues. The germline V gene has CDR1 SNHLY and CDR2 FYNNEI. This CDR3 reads CASSEAAGRNTIYF. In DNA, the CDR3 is TGTGCCAGCAGTGAAGCCGCGGGTAGGAACACCATATATTTT.

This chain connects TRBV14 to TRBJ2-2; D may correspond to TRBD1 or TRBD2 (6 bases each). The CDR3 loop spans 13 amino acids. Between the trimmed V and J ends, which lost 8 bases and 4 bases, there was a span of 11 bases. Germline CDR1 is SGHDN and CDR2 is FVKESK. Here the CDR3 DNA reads TGTGCCAGCCGCAGGGGAGGCACCGGGGAGCTGTTTTTT. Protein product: CASRRGGTGELFF.

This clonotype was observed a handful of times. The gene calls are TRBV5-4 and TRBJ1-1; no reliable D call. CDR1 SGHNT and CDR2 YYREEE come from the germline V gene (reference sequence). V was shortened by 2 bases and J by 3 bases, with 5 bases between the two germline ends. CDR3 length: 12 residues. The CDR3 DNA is TGTGCCAGCAGCTTCCTGTACACTGAAGCTTTCTTT. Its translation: CASSFLYTEAFF.

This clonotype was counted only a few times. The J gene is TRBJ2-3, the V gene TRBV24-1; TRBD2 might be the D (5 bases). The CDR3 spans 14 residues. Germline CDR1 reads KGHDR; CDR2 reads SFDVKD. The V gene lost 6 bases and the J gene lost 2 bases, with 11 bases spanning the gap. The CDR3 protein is CATSLGGNTDTQYF. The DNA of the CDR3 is TGTGCCACCAGTCTTGGAGGTAACACAGATACGCAGTATTTT.

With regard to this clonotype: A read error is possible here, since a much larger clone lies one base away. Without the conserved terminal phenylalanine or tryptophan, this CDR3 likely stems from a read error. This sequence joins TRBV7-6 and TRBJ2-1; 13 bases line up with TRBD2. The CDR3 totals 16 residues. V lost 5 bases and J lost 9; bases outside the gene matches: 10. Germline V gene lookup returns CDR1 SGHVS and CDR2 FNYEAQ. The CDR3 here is CASSEILAGGPPEQFL. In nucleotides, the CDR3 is TGTGCCAGCAGCGAGATACTAGCGGGGGGGCCCCCTGAGCAGTTCTTA.

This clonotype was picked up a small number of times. CDR3 in DNA: TGCGCCAGCAGCCGAGACAGGGGGATCTATGGCTACACCTTC. Amino acid sequence: CASSRDRGIYGYTF. V gene TRBV4-3 combines with J gene TRBJ1-2; 9 bases line up with TRBD1. This CDR3 has 14 amino acids. Trimming took 4 bases from V and 4 from J; bases not matched to a gene: 4. The V gene's germline CDR1 is LGHNA and CDR2 YSLEER.

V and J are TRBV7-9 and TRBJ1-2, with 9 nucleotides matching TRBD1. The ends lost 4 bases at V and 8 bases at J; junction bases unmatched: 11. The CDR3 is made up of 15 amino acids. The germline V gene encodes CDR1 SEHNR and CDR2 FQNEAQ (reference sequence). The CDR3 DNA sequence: TGTGCCAGCAGCTCCGGGGGGACAGGGTCCCGGGGCTACACCTTC. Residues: CASSSGGTGSRGYTF.

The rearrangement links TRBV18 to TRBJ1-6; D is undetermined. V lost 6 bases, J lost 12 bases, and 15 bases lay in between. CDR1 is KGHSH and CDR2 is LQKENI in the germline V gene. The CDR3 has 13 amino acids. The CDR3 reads CASSADPLGPLHF. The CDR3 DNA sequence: TGTGCCAGCTCGGCAGACCCCCTTGGACCCCTCCACTTT.

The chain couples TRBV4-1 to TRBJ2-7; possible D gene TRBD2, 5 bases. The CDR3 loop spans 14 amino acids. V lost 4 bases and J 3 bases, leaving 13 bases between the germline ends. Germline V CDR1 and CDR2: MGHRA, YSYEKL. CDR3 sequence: CASSRVAGVYEQYF. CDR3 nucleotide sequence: TGCGCCAGCAGCCGGGTGGCCGGGGTCTACGAGCAGTACTTC.

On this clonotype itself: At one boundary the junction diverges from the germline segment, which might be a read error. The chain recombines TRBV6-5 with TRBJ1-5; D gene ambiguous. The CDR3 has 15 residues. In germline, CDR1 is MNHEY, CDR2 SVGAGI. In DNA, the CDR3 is TGTGCCCGCAGTAATCAGGCCCTGGGCAATCAGCCCCAGCATTTT. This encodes CARSNQALGNQPQHF.

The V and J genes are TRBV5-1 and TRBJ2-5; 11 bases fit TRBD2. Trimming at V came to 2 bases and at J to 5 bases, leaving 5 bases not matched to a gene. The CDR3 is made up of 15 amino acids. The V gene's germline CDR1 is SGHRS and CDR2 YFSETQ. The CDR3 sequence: CASSFGLAGGETQYF. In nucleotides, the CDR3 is TGCGCCAGCAGCTTCGGACTAGCGGGCGGGGAGACCCAGTACTTC.

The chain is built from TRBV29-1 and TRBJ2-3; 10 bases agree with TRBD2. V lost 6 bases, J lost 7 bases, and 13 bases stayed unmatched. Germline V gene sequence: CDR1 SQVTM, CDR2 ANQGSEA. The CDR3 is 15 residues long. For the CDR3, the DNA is TGCAGCGTGGGTGTCCAGCGGGGGGGCTCAAATACGCAGTATTTT. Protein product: CSVGVQRGGSNTQYF.

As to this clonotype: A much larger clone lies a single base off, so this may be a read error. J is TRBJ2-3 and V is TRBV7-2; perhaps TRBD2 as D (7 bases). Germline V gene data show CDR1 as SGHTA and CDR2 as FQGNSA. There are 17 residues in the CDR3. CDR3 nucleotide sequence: TGTGCCAGCAGCTTATACCCCCGGGGGGCCTTCACAGATACGCAGTCTTTT. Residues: CASSLYPRGAFTDTQSF.

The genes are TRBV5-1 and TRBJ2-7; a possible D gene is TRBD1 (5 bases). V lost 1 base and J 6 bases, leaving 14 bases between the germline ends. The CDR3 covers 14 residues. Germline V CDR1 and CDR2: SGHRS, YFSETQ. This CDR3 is CASSLYYRQGEQYF. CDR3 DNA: TGCGCCAGCAGCTTGTATTACAGGCAGGGCGAGCAGTACTTC.

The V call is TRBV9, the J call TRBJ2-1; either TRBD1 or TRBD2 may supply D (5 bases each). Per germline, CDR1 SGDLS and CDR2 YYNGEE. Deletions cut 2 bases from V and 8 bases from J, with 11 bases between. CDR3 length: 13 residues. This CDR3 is CASSVGGDDEQFF. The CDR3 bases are TGTGCCAGCAGCGTTGGGGGTGACGATGAGCAGTTCTTC.

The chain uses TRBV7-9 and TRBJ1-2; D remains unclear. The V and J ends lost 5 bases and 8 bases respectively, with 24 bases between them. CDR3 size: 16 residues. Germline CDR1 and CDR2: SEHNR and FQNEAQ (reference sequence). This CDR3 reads CASSPTGRGVHLGYTF. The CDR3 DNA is TGTGCCAGCAGCCCGACCGGCCGGGGTGTTCACCTAGGCTACACCTTC.

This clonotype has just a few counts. This CDR3 is CASSYQGINEQFF. The CDR3 nucleotides read TGTGCCAGCAGTTACCAGGGAATCAATGAGCAGTTCTTC. The chain employs TRBV6-5 and TRBJ2-1; D may be TRBD1 (5 bases). Germline V gene lookup returns CDR1 MNHEY and CDR2 SVGAGI. V dropped 2 bases and J dropped 6 bases, with 8 bases sitting between them. There are 13 residues in the CDR3.

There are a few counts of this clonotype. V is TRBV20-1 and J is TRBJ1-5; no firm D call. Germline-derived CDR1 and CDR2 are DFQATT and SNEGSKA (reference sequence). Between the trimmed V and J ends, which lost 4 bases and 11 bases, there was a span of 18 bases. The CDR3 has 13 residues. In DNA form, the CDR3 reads TGCAGTGCTAATATTATAGTCACGAAGGCCCAGCATTTT. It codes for CSANIIVTKAQHF.

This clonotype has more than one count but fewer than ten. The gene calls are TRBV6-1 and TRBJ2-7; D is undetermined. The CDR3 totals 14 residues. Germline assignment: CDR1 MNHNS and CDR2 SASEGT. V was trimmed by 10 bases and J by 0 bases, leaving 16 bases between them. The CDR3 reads CATLRNDNSYEQYF. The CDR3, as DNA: TGTGCCACCCTCCGGAACGACAACTCCTACGAGCAGTACTTC.

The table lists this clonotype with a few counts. The CDR3, as DNA: TGTGCCAGCAGCCCAAGGACAGGGGCGGGTTACGAGCAGTACTTC. The encoded protein is CASSPRTGAGYEQYF. V gene TRBV9 combines with J gene TRBJ2-7, with 9 bases that match TRBD1. In germline, CDR1 is SGDLS, CDR2 YYNGEE. Losses at the gene ends were 4 bases for V and 4 bases for J; bases not matched to a gene: 9. The CDR3 spans 15 residues.

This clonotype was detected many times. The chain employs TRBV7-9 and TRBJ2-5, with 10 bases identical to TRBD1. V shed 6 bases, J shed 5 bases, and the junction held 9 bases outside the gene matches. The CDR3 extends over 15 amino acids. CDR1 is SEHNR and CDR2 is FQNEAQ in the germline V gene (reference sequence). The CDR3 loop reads CASRSGTGARETQYF. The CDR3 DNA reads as TGTGCCAGCAGGTCCGGGACAGGGGCACGGGAGACCCAGTACTTC. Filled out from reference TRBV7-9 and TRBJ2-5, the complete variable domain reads DTGVSQNPRHKITKRGQNVTFRCDPISEHNRLYWYRQTLGQGPEFLTYFQNEAQLEKSRLLSDRFSAERPKGSFSTLEIQRTEQGDSAMYLCASRSGTGARETQYFGPGTRLLVL.

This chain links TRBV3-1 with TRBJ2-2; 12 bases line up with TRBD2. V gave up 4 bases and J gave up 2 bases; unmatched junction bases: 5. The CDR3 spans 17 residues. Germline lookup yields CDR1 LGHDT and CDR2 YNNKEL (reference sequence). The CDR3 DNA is TGTGCCAGCAGCCGGGCTAGCGGGGGGGCCAACACCGGGGAGCTGTTTTTT. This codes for CASSRASGGANTGELFF.